Listed here are 4 T cell receptor beta chains from one sample, sequenced in a study of T cell repertoires in cytomegalovirus infection. TCRdb redid the calling of the reads with MiXCR, one entry per CDR3 protein. Altogether about 180,000 distinct CDR3 sequences are present, approximately 15% being singletons, with the ten largest covering 25% to 30%. The sequenced sample consisted of PBMCs. These receptors were obtained from a human donor in good health (CMV status not recorded). Some clones in this sample may be carry-over from other donors' samples.

The CDR3 spells CSAMFSGAYGYTF. In DNA, the CDR3 is TGCAGTGCTATGTTCAGCGGAGCGTATGGCTACACCTTC. The chain uses TRBV20-1 and TRBJ1-2, with D uncertain. Per germline, CDR1 DFQATT and CDR2 SNEGSKA (reference sequence). The CDR3 has 13 residues. With 4 bases removed from V and 5 bases from J, the gap between germline ends came to 14 bases.

The table lists this clonotype with a few counts. This chain connects TRBV29-1 to TRBJ1-5; D remains ambiguous. Trimming shortened V by 4 bases and J by 4 bases, and 8 bases separated the two germline ends. This CDR3 spans 12 amino acids. Germline values: CDR1 SQVTM, CDR2 ANQGSEA. The CDR3 bases are TGCAGCGTTGGGTCTGGGAATCAGCCCCAGCATTTT. It specifies CSVGSGNQPQHF.

As concerns this clonotype: This may stem from a read error, because a much larger clone lies one nucleotide away. The rearrangement links TRBV20-1 to TRBJ2-1; D perhaps matches TRBD2 (6 bases). Germline V gene data show CDR1 as DFQATT and CDR2 as SNEGSKA (reference sequence). This CDR3 region has 16 residues. The CDR3 loop reads CSADPFSSVSHNDQFF. CDR3 in DNA: TGCAGTGCTGATCCATTTTCTAGCGTTTCCCACAATGACCAGTTCTTC.

This clonotype was recorded many times. The chain carries TRBV14 and TRBJ2-7; D is possibly TRBD1 or TRBD2 (5 bases each). Trimming took 0 bases from V and 7 from J, leaving 19 bases between them. Germline V lookup: CDR1 SGHDN, CDR2 FVKESK. The CDR3 consists of 16 residues. The CDR3 DNA reads as TGTGCCAGCAGCCAAGAATTGGGAAGGGGAGTGGAAGAGCAGTACTTC. Residues: CASSQELGRGVEEQYF. The entire variable domain, with the rest obtained from reference TRBV14 and TRBJ2-7, is as follows: EAGVTQFPSHSVIEKGQTVTLRCDPISGHDNLYWYRRVMGKEIKFLLHFVKESKQDESGMPNNRFLAERTGGTYSTLKVQPAELEDSGVYFCASSQELGRGVEEQYFGPGTRLTVT.